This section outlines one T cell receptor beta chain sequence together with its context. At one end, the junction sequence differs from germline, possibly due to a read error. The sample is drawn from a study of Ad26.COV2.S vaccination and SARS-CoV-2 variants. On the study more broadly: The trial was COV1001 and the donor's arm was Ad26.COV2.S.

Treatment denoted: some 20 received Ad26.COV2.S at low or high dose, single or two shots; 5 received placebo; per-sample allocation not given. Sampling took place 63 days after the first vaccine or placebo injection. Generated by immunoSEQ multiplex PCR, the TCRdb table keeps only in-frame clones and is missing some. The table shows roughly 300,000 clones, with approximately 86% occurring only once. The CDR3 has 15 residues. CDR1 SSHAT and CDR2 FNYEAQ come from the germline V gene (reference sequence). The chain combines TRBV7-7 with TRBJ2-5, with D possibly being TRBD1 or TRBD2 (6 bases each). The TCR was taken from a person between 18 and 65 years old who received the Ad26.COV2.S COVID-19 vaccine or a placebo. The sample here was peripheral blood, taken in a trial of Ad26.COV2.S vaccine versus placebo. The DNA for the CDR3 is TGTGCTAGCAGCTTAGCTTTGGGGGGCGCCGAGACCCAGTACTTC. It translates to CASSLALGGAETQYF.